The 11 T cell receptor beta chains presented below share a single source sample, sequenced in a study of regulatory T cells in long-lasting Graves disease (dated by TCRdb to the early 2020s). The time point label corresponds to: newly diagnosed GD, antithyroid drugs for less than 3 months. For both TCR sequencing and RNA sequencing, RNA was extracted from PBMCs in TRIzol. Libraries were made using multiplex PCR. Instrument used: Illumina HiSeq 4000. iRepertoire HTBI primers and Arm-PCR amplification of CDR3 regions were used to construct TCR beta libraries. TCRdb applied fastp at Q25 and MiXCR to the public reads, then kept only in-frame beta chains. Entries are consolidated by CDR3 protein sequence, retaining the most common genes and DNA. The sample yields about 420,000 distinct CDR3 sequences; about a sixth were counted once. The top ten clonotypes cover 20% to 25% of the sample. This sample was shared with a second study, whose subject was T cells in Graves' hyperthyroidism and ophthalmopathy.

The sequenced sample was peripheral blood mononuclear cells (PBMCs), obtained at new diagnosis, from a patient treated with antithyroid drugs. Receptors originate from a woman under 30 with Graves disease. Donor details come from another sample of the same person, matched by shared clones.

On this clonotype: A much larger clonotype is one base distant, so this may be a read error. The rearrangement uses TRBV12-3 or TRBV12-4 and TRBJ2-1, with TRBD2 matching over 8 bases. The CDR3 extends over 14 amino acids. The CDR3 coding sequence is TGTGTCAGCAGGTTAGCGGGGCGGCTTGATGAGCAGTTCTTC. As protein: CVSRLAGRLDEQFF.

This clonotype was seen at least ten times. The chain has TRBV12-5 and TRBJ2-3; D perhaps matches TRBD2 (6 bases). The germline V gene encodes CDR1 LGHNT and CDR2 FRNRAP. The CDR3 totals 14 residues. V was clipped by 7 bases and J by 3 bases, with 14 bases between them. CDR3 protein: CASAQGGSTDTQYF. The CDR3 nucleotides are TGTGCTAGTGCCCAAGGAGGGTCAACAGATACGCAGTATTTT.

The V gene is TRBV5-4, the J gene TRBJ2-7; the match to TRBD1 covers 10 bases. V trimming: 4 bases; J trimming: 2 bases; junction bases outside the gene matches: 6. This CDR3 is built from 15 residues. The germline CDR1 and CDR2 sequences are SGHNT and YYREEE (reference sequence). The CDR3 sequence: CASSPGQGSPYEQYF. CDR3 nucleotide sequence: TGTGCCAGCAGCCCGGGACAGGGGAGTCCCTACGAGCAGTACTTC.

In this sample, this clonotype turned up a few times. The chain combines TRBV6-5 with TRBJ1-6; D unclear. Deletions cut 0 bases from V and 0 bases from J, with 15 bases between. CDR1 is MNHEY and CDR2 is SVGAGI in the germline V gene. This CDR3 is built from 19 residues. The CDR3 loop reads CASSYSLTGHSSYNSPLHF. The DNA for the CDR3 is TGTGCCAGCAGTTACTCGCTGACCGGGCATAGCTCCTATAATTCACCCCTCCACTTT.

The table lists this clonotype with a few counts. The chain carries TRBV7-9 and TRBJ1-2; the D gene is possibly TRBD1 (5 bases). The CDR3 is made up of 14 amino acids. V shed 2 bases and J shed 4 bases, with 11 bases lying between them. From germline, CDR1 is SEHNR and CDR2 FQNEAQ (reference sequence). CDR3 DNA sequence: TGTGCCAGCAGCTTAAGTGACAGCCTCTATGGCTACACCTTC. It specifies CASSLSDSLYGYTF.

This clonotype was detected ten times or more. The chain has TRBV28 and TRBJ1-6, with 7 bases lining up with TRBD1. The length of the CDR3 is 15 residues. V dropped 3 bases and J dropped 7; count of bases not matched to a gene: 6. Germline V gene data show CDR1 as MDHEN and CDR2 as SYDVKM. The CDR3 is CASSLIDRANSPLHF. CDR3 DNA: TGTGCCAGCAGTTTGATTGACAGGGCGAATTCACCCCTCCACTTT.

The DNA for the CDR3 is TGTGCCATCAAATCCCAGGGCTCGGAGACCCAGTACTTC. Translating gives CAIKSQGSETQYF. The V gene is TRBV10-3, the J gene TRBJ2-1; perhaps TRBD1 as D (5 bases). The last part of the DNA fits TRBJ2-5 better; the J call may be wrong. From germline, CDR1 is ENHRY and CDR2 SYGVKD. The CDR3 length is 13 residues.

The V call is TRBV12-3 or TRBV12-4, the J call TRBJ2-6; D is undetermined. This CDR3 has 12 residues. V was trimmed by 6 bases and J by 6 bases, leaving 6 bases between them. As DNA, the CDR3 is TGTGCCAGCAGCCACTCGGCCAACGTCCTGACTTTC. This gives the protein CASSHSANVLTF.

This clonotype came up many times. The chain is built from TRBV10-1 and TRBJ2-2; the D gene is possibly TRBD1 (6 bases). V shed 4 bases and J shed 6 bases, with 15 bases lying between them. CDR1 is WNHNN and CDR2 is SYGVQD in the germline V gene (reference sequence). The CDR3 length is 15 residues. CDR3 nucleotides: TGCGCCAGCAGTGCTACAGGGTCGGGACCCGGGGAGCTGTTTTTT. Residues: CASSATGSGPGELFF.

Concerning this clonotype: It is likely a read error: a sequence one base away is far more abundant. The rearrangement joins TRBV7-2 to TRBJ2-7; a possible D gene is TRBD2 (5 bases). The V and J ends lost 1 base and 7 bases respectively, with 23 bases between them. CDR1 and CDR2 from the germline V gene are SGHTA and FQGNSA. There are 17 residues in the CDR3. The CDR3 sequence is CASSLVLAPTPYNEQYF. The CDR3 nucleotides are TGTGCCAGCAGCTTAGTGCTAGCACCAACTCCCTACAATGAGCAGTACTTC.

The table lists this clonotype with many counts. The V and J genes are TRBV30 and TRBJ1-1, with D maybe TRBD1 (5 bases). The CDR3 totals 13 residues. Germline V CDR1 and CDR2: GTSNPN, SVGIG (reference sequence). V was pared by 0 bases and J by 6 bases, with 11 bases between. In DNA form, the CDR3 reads TGTGCCTGGAGTGTACTTGGCAGGGCTGAAGCTTTCTTT. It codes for CAWSVLGRAEAFF.